Detailed here is one T cell receptor (beta chain). A sample-barcoded 5' primer and a J-beta primer mix were used in a second PCR of about 6 to 11 cycles. Every single cDNA molecule received a tag from a template-switch adaptor with 12 random nucleotides. Using its own MiXCR run on the 5' RACE reads, TCRdb lists one record per CDR3 protein. The sample holds hundreds of thousands of distinct CDR3 sequences, approximately 31% seen once. The trim removed 4 bases at V and 11 bases at J, leaving 20 bases unmatched. The germline V gene encodes CDR1 SGDLS and CDR2 YYNGEE. CDR3 length: 17 residues. These data come from a study of blood T cells in healthy people across ages.

The receptor comes from a woman aged 80 or older in good health. V gene TRBV9 combines with J gene TRBJ2-3, with 9 bases matching TRBD2. Sequences were obtained from blood. The CDR3 region has the DNA TGTGCCAGCAGCCCGGGAGAGGGACTAGCCACAGGGCAGATGCAGTATTTT. This codes for CASSPGEGLATGQMQYF.